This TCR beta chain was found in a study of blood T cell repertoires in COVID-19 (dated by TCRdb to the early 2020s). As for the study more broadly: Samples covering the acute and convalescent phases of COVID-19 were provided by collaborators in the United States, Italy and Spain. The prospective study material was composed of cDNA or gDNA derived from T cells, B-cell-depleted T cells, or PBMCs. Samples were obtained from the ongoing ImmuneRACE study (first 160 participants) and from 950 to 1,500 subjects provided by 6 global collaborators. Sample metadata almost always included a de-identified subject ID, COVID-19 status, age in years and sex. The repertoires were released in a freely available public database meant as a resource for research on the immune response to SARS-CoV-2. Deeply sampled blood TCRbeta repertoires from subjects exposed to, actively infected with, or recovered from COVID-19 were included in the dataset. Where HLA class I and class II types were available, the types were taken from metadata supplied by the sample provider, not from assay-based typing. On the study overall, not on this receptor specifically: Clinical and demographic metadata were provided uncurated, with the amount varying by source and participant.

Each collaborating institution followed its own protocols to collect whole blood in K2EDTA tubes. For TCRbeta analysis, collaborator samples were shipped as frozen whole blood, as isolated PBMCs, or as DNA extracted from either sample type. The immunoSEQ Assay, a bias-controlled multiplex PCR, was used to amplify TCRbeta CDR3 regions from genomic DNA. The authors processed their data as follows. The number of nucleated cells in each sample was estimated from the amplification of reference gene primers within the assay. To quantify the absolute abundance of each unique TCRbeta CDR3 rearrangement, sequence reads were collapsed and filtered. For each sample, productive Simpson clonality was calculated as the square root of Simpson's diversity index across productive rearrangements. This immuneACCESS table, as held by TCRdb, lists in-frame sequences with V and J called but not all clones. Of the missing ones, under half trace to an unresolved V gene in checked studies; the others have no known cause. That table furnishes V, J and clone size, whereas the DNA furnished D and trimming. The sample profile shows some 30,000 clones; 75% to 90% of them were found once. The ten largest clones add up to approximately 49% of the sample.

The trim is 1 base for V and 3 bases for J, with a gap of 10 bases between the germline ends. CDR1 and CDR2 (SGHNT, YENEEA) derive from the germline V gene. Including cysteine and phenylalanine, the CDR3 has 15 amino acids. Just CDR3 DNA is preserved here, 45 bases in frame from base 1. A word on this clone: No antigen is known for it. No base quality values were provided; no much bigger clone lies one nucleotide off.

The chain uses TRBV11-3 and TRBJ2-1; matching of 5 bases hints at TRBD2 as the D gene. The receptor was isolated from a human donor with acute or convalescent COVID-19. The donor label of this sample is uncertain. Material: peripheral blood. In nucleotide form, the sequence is TGTGCCAGCAGCTTAGGGCACGGGGACTACAATGAGCAGTTCTTC. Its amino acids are CASSLGHGDYNEQFF.